This passage covers 22 T cell receptor beta chains from one sample sequenced in a study of OX40 agonist ivuxolimab in advanced cancers. Generated by immunoSEQ multiplex PCR, the TCRdb table keeps only in-frame clones and is missing some. Of roughly 53,000 clones listed, roughly nine tenths are singletons. The input for sequencing was CD4+ or CD8+ T cells sorted from blood, taken in a trial of the OX40 agonist ivuxolimab. These receptor sequences come from an adult with an advanced solid tumor such as melanoma, head and neck, liver or kidney cancer.

The gene calls are TRBV6-5 and TRBJ2-7; D is possibly TRBD1 (5 bases). The CDR3 runs to 13 residues. V was shortened by 7 bases and J by 0 bases, with 10 bases between the two germline ends. CDR1 is MNHEY and CDR2 is SVGAGI in the germline V gene. The CDR3: CASTPGHSYEQYF. CDR3 coding DNA: TGTGCCAGCACTCCAGGGCACTCCTACGAGCAGTACTTC.

The V and J genes are TRBV19 and TRBJ1-4, with D uncertain. CDR3 length: 15 amino acids. V was clipped by 7 bases and J by 0 bases, with 12 bases between them. The germline CDR1 and CDR2 sequences are LNHDA and SQIVND (reference sequence). The CDR3 sequence is CASTPSYATNEKLFF. The CDR3 DNA reads TGTGCCAGTACCCCGAGTTATGCAACTAATGAAAAACTGTTTTTT.

J is TRBJ2-7 and V is TRBV4-3, with a possible D match to TRBD2 (6 bases). V shed 1 base and J shed 8 bases, with 12 bases lying between them. CDR1 LGHNA and CDR2 YSLEER come from the germline V gene. The CDR3 loop spans 13 amino acids. The CDR3 reads CASSQVQEGKQYF. The CDR3 coding sequence is TGCGCCAGCAGCCAAGTTCAGGAGGGGAAGCAGTACTTC.

The chain carries TRBV4-1 and TRBJ1-1; no clear D. Per germline, CDR1 MGHRA and CDR2 YSYEKL. The V end was cut by 0 bases, the J end by 2 bases, with 7 bases between. This CDR3 is built from 14 residues. The CDR3 loop is CASSQERLNTEAFF. The CDR3 DNA sequence: TGCGCCAGCAGCCAAGAGCGCCTAAACACTGAAGCTTTCTTT.

J is TRBJ2-7 and V is TRBV6-5; no definite D call. Germline values: CDR1 MNHEY, CDR2 SVGAGI. This CDR3 contains 11 residues. V lost 4 bases and J 2 bases, leaving 3 bases between the germline ends. The CDR3 loop reads CASSSAYEQYF. CDR3 bases: TGTGCCAGCAGTTCCGCCTACGAGCAGTACTTC.

The chain employs TRBV7-9 and TRBJ2-3, with D possibly TRBD1 on 5 matching bases. With 4 bases removed from V and 1 base from J, the gap between germline ends came to 18 bases. Germline values: CDR1 SEHNR, CDR2 FQNEAQ (reference sequence). The CDR3 sequence is 17 residues long. DNA for the CDR3: TGTGCCAGCAGCTCCGATCTCAGGGTCTGGGGCACAGATACGCAGTATTTT. It encodes CASSSDLRVWGTDTQYF.

In this sample, this clone turned up a few times. The rearrangement joins TRBV18 to TRBJ2-2; 7 bases are a match to TRBD1. CDR1 and CDR2 from the germline V gene are KGHSH and LQKENI. Trimming at V came to 2 bases and at J to 1 base, leaving 1 base not matched to a gene. The CDR3 is 15 amino acids. Written as DNA, the CDR3 is TGTGCCAGCTCACCAGGACAGGTGAACACCGGGGAGCTGTTTTTT. Residues: CASSPGQVNTGELFF.

The chain links TRBV2 to TRBJ2-5; unclear D gene. The germline gives CDR1 SNHLY, CDR2 FYNNEI. There are 11 residues in the CDR3. The CDR3 spells CACDRQETQYF. For the CDR3, the DNA is TGTGCGTGCGATCGCCAAGAGACCCAGTACTTC.

This chain links TRBV28 with TRBJ1-2, with no clear D. Germline assignment: CDR1 MDHEN and CDR2 SYDVKM. V lost 3 bases and J lost 8, with 16 bases in between. The CDR3 sequence is 14 residues long. The CDR3 region has the DNA TGTGCCAGCAGTTTTACAGACCTACGGGTAGGCTACACCTTC. Amino acid sequence: CASSFTDLRVGYTF.

The chain employs TRBV6-5 and TRBJ2-2; D uncertain. The germline V gene encodes CDR1 MNHEY and CDR2 SVGAGI. CDR3 length equals 16 residues. V lost 0 bases and J lost 6, with 14 bases in between. The CDR3 DNA is TGTGCCAGCAGTTACTCCGACCGGATAAGCGCCGGGGAGCTGTTTTTT. Translation gives CASSYSDRISAGELFF.

Points on this clone: Other DNA sequences from this sample encode an identical CDR3 as well. This chain connects TRBV2 to TRBJ2-7; TRBD1 aligns across 11 bases. Germline CDR1 and CDR2: SNHLY and FYNNEI. V was clipped by 0 bases and J by 2 bases; unmatched bases: 6. The CDR3 loop spans 17 amino acids. The CDR3 protein is CASSEAQRGQGAYEQYF. CDR3 bases: TGTGCCAGCAGTGAAGCGCAAAGGGGACAGGGGGCCTACGAGCAGTACTTC.

CDR3: CASSLGQGATGELFF. In nucleotides, the CDR3 is TGTGCCAGCAGCTTGGGACAGGGTGCCACCGGGGAGCTGTTTTTT. The V gene is TRBV7-3, the J gene TRBJ2-2; 9 nucleotides match TRBD1. V was pared by 3 bases and J by 4 bases, with 3 bases of the junction left unmatched. This CDR3 spans 15 amino acids. Germline V lookup: CDR1 SGHTA, CDR2 FQGTGA. The whole variable domain, filled in from reference TRBV7-3 and TRBJ2-2, reads GAGVSQTPSNKVTEKGKYVELRCDPISGHTALYWYRQSLGQGPEFLIYFQGTGAADDSGLPNDRFFAVRPEGSVSTLKIQRTERGDSAVYLCASSLGQGATGELFFGEGSRLTVL.

This sequence joins TRBV5-1 and TRBJ1-5, with D perhaps matching TRBD1 (5 bases). In germline, CDR1 is SGHRS, CDR2 YFSETQ. V dropped 4 bases and J dropped 3 bases, with 14 bases sitting between them. CDR3 length equals 15 residues. Here the CDR3 reads CASSLNPGFNQPQHF. The CDR3 nucleotides are TGCGCCAGCAGCCTGAACCCAGGGTTCAATCAGCCCCAGCATTTT. Supplemented by reference TRBV5-1 and TRBJ1-5, the full variable domain reads KAGVTQTPRYLIKTRGQQVTLSCSPISGHRSVSWYQQTPGQGLQFLFEYFSETQRNKGNFPGRFSGRQFSNSRSEMNVSTLELGDSALYLCASSLNPGFNQPQHFGDGTRLSIL.

This clone was counted once. V and J are TRBV2 and TRBJ2-1; TRBD2 aligns across 9 bases. J was trimmed by 8 bases and V by 1 base; bases with no gene match: 9. CDR3 length: 16 amino acids. In germline, CDR1 is SNHLY, CDR2 FYNNEI. CDR3 residues: CASSEEGVAGVDEQFF. CDR3 sequence (DNA): TGTGCCAGCAGTGAAGAGGGAGTAGCGGGAGTTGATGAGCAGTTCTTC. The whole variable domain, filled in from reference TRBV2 and TRBJ2-1, reads EPEVTQTPSHQVTQMGQEVILRCVPISNHLYFYWYRQILGQKVEFLVSFYNNEISEKSEIFDDQFSVERPDGSNFTLKIRSTKLEDSAMYFCASSEEGVAGVDEQFFGPGTRLTVL.

The chain links TRBV6-5 to TRBJ1-3, with D perhaps TRBD1 (6 bases). The CDR3 is made up of 15 amino acids. The V and J ends lost 6 bases and 0 bases respectively, with 12 bases between them. Per germline, CDR1 MNHEY and CDR2 SVGAGI. The CDR3 DNA follows: TGTGCCAGCAGAAAGGGGGGGTTCTCTGGAAACACCATATATTTT. Protein product: CASRKGGFSGNTIYF.

The chain recombines TRBV7-2 with TRBJ1-2; D perhaps matches TRBD1 (5 bases). Germline V CDR1 and CDR2: SGHTA, FQGNSA. This CDR3 region has 14 residues. V was pared by 5 bases and J by 10 bases, with 20 bases between. CDR3 coding DNA: TGTGCCAGCAGCGTAGTGGACGGACATATTGACTACACCTTC. This translates into CASSVVDGHIDYTF.

This chain connects TRBV7-9 to TRBJ1-2; the match to TRBD1 covers 8 bases. CDR3 size: 14 residues. Germline loops: CDR1 SEHNR, CDR2 FQNEAQ (reference sequence). The J segment lost 3 bases and the V segment lost 6 bases, leaving 6 bases of the junction unmatched. DNA of the CDR3: TGTGCCAGCAGAGGACAGGGTGAGGACTATGGCTACACCTTC. The encoded protein is CASRGQGEDYGYTF.

The table lists this clone with a count of one. The V and J genes are TRBV27 and TRBJ2-3, with 8 bases aligning to TRBD2. With 1 base clipped from V and 4 bases from J, the junction kept 7 bases outside the gene matches. Germline V gene sequence: CDR1 MNHEY, CDR2 SMNVEV (reference sequence). This CDR3 has 16 residues. The CDR3 loop is CASSLLWRGEADTQYF. The CDR3 nucleotides are TGTGCCAGCAGTTTATTATGGCGGGGGGAAGCAGATACGCAGTATTTT.

The V gene is TRBV7-8, the J gene TRBJ2-5; TRBD2 matches at 8 bases. Germline CDR1 reads SGHVS; CDR2 reads FQNEAQ. CDR3 length: 14 residues. The J segment lost 4 bases and the V segment lost 5 bases, leaving 6 bases of the junction unmatched. The CDR3 nucleotides are TGTGCCAGCAGCCACGGACTAGCCGGAGAGACCCAGTACTTC. Its translation: CASSHGLAGETQYF.

The rearrangement links TRBV7-8 to TRBJ2-7, with TRBD1 matching over 10 bases. V shed 5 bases and J 2 bases; nucleotides not matched to a gene: 9. The CDR3 spans 16 residues. Germline values: CDR1 SGHVS, CDR2 FQNEAQ. CDR3 sequence: CASSPLRGTGAYEQYF. Written as DNA, the CDR3 is TGTGCCAGCAGCCCGCTCAGAGGGACAGGGGCCTACGAGCAGTACTTC.

This sequence joins TRBV12-5 and TRBJ2-2; D could derive from TRBD1 or TRBD2 (5 bases each). The CDR3 runs 15 residues. Germline lookup yields CDR1 LGHNT and CDR2 FRNRAP. Between the trimmed V and J ends, which lost 4 bases and 5 bases, there was a span of 14 bases. CDR3 in DNA: TGTGCTAGTGGTTCGGGACCGGCCAGGACCGGGGAGCTGTTTTTT. It specifies CASGSGPARTGELFF.

V and J are TRBV2 and TRBJ1-2; no clear D gene. This CDR3 has 12 residues. CDR1 is SNHLY and CDR2 is FYNNEI in the germline V gene. Trimming cost V 4 bases and J 2 bases, with 5 bases left between them. This chain's CDR3 is CASSAQNYGYTF. The CDR3 nucleotides are TGTGCCAGCAGTGCCCAGAACTATGGCTACACCTTC.